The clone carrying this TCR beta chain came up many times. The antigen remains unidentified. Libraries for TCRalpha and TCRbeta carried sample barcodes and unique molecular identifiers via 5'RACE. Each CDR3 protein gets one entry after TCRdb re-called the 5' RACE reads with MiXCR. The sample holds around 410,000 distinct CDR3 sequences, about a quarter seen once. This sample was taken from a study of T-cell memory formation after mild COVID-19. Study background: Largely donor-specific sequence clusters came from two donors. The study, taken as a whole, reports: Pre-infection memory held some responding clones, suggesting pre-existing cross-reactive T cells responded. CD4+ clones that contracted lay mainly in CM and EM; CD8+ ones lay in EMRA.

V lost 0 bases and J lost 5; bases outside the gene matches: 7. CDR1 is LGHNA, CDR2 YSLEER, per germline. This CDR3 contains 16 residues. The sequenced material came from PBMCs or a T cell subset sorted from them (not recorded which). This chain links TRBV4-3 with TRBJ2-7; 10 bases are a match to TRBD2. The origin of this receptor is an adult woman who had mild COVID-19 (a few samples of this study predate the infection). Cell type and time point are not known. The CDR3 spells CASSQDLGTSVNEQYF. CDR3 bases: TGCGCCAGCAGCCAAGATCTCGGGACTAGCGTTAACGAGCAGTACTTC.